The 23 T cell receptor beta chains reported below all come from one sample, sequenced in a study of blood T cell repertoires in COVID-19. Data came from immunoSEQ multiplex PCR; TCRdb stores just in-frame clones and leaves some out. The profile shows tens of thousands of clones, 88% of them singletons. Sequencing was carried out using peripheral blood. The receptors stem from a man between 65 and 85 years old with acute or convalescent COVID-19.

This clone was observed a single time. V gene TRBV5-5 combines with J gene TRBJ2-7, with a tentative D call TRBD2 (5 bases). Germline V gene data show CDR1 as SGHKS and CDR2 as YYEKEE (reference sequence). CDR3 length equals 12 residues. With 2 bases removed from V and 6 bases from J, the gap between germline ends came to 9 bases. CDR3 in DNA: TGTGCCAGCAGCTTAACTAGAGCCGAGCAGTACTTC. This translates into CASSLTRAEQYF. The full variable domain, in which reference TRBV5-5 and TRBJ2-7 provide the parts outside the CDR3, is DAGVTQSPTHLIKTRGQQVTLRCSPISGHKSVSWYQQVLGQGPQFIFQYYEKEERGRGNFPDRFSARQFPNYSSELNVNALLLGDSALYLCASSLTRAEQYFGPGTRLTVT.

The CDR3 loop is CASSPRTPGQGTGGTQYF. The CDR3 region has the DNA TGTGCCAGCTCGCCCCGCACCCCGGGACAGGGGACGGGCGGGACCCAGTACTTC. V is TRBV18 and J is TRBJ2-5; 10 nucleotides agree with TRBD1. The CDR3 covers 18 residues. The germline gives CDR1 KGHSH, CDR2 LQKENI. Germline trimming cut 6 bases from V and 7 bases from J; bases unmatched to any gene: 20.

The CDR3 coding sequence is TGTGCCAGTCTACCGCGATATAGCAATCAGCCCCAGCATTTT. Encoded protein: CASLPRYSNQPQHF. J is TRBJ1-5 and V is TRBV19; no reliable D call. This CDR3 has 14 residues. Germline V gene sequence: CDR1 LNHDA, CDR2 SQIVND (reference sequence). V was pared by 8 bases and J by 0 bases, with 11 bases between.

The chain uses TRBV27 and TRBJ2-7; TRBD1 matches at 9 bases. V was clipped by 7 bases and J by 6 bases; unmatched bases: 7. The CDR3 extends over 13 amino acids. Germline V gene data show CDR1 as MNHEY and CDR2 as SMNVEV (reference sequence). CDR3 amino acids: CASTPRDRAEQYF. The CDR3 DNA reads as TGTGCCAGCACACCACGGGACAGGGCCGAGCAGTACTTC.

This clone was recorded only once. The CDR3 DNA sequence: TGTGCCAGCAGTTTAACATACAGGGCGGAAGGCTACACCTTC. Its protein is CASSLTYRAEGYTF. The chain carries TRBV28 and TRBJ1-2; the D gene is possibly TRBD1 (6 bases). The CDR3 loop spans 14 amino acids. The germline V and J ends were trimmed by 2 bases and 8 bases, with 15 bases remaining between them. Germline lookup yields CDR1 MDHEN and CDR2 SYDVKM.

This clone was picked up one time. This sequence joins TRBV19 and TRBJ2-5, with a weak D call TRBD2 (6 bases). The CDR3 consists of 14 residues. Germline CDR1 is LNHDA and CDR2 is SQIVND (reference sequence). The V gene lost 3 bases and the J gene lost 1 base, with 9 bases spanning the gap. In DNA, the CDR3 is TGTGCCAGTAGTATCGGGGGTATCCAAGAGACCCAGTACTTC. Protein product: CASSIGGIQETQYF. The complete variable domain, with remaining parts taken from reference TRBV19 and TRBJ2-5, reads DGGITQSPKYLFRKEGQNVTLSCEQNLNHDAMYWYRQDPGQGLRLIYYSQIVNDFQKGDIAEGYSVSREKKESFPLTVTSAQKNPTAFYLCASSIGGIQETQYFGPGTRLLVL.

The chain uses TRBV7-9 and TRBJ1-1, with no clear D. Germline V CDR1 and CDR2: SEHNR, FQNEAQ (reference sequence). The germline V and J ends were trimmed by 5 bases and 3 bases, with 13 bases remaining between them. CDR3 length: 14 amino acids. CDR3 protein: CASSRKGGDTEAFF. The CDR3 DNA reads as TGTGCCAGCAGCCGCAAGGGCGGGGACACTGAAGCTTTCTTT.

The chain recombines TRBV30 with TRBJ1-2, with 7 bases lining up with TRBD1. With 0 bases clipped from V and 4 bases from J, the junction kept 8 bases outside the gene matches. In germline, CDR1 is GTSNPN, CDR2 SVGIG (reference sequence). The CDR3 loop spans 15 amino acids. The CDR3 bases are TGTGCCTGGAGTGTACGAAGGGACAGTACCTATGGCTACACCTTC. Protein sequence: CAWSVRRDSTYGYTF.

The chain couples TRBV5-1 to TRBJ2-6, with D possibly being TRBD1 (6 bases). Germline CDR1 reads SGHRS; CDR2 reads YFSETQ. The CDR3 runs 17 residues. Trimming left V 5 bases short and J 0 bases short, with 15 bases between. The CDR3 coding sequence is TGCGCCAGCAGAGTTGCGGACAGACACTCTGGGGCCAACGTCCTGACTTTC. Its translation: CASRVADRHSGANVLTF.

The CDR3 nucleotides are TGTGCCAGTAGTTACTCCGGGGTGGGCTACGAGCAGTACTTC. Protein product: CASSYSGVGYEQYF. The chain has TRBV19 and TRBJ2-7; D might be TRBD2 (5 bases). CDR1 and CDR2 from the germline V gene are LNHDA and SQIVND (reference sequence). Trimming took off 5 bases at V and 3 bases at J, with 14 bases between the two ends. CDR3 length: 14 residues.

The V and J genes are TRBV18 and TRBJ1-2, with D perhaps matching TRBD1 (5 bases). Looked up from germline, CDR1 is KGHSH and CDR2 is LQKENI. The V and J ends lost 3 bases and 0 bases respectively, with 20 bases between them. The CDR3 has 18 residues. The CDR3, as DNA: TGTGCCAGCTCACCCTGGGGAGGGGCCCACTCCTCTAACTATGGCTACACCTTC. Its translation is CASSPWGGAHSSNYGYTF.

CDR3 sequence reads: CASSQGGLGAFF. CDR3 bases: TGTGCCAGCAGCCAAGGGGGACTGGGAGCTTTCTTT. The chain uses TRBV3-1 (or the pseudogene TRBV3-2) and TRBJ1-1; D might be TRBD1 (5 bases). The V end lost 1 base, the J end lost 10 bases, and 10 bases lay between the germline ends. The CDR3 totals 12 residues. CDR1 is LGHDT, CDR2 YNNKEL, per germline (reference sequence).

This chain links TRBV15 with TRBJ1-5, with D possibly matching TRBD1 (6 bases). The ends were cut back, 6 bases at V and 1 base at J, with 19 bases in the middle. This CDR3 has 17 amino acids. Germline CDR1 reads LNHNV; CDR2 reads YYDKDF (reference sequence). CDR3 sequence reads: CATSFSRTVSSNQPQHF. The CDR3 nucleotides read TGTGCCACCAGTTTTAGCAGGACAGTCTCGAGCAATCAGCCCCAGCATTTT.

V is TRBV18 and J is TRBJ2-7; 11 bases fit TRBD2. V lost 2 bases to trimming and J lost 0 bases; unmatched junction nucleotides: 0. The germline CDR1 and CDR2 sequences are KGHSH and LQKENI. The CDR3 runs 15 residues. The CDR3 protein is CASSPTSGGSYEQYF. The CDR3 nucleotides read TGTGCCAGCTCACCAACTAGCGGGGGCTCCTACGAGCAGTACTTC.

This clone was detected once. In DNA, the CDR3 is TGTGCCAGCAGCCTGGCCGGGACTAGTTTGGTCAATGAGCAGTTCTTC. This gives the protein CASSLAGTSLVNEQFF. The chain is built from TRBV9 and TRBJ2-1, with 8 bases lining up with TRBD2. The CDR3 totals 16 residues. Germline V gene lookup returns CDR1 SGDLS and CDR2 YYNGEE. Trimming at V came to 4 bases and at J to 6 bases, leaving 12 bases not matched to a gene.

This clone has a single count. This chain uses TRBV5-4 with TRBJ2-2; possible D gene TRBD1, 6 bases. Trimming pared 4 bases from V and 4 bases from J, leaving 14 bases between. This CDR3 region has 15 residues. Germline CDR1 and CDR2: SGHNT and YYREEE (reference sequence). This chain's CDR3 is CASSPQGLGTGELFF. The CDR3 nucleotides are TGTGCCAGCAGCCCTCAGGGGTTAGGCACCGGGGAGCTGTTTTTT.

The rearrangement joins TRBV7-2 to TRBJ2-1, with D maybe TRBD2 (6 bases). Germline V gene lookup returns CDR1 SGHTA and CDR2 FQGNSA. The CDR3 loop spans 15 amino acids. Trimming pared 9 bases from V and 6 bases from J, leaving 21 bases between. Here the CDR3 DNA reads TGTGCCAGTACCCGAACTGGGACTGCCGGCAATGAGCAGTTCTTC. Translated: CASTRTGTAGNEQFF.

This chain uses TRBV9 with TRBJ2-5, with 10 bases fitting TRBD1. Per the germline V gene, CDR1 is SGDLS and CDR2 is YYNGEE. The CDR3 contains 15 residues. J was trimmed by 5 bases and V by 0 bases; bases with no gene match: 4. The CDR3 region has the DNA TGTGCCAGCAGCGTAGCCGGGACAGGGGTGGAGACCCAGTACTTC. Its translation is CASSVAGTGVETQYF.

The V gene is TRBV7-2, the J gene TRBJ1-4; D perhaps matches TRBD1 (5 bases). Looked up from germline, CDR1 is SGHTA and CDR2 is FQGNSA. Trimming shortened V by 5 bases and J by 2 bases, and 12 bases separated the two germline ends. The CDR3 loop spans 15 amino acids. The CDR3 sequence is CASSRGGGTNEKLFF. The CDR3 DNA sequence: TGTGCCAGCAGCCGCGGGGGAGGTACTAATGAAAAACTGTTTTTT.

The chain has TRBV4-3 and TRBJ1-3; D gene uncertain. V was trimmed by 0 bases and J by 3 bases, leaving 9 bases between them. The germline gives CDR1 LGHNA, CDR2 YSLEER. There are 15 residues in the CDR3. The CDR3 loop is CASSQDSAVGNTIYF. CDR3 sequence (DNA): TGCGCCAGCAGCCAAGATTCGGCGGTTGGAAACACCATATATTTT.

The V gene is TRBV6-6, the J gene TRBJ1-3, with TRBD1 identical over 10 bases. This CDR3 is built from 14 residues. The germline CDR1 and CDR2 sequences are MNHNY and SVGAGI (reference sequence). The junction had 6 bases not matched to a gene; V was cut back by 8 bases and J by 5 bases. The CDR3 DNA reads TGTGCCAGCGGGACAGGGGACGGGAGAAACACCATATATTTT. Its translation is CASGTGDGRNTIYF.

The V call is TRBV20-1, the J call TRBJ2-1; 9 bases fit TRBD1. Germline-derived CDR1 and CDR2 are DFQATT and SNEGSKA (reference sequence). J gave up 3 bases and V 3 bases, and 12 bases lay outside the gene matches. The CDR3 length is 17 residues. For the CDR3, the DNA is TGCAGTGCTAGTGCGCGGCTTACAGGGGGCAGCTACAATGAGCAGTTCTTC. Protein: CSASARLTGGSYNEQFF.

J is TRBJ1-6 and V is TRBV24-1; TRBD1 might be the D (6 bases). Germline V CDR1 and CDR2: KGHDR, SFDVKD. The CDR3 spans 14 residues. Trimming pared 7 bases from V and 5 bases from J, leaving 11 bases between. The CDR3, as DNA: TGTGCCACCAGCGGGGGGCGGAATAATTCACCCCTCCACTTT. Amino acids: CATSGGRNNSPLHF.